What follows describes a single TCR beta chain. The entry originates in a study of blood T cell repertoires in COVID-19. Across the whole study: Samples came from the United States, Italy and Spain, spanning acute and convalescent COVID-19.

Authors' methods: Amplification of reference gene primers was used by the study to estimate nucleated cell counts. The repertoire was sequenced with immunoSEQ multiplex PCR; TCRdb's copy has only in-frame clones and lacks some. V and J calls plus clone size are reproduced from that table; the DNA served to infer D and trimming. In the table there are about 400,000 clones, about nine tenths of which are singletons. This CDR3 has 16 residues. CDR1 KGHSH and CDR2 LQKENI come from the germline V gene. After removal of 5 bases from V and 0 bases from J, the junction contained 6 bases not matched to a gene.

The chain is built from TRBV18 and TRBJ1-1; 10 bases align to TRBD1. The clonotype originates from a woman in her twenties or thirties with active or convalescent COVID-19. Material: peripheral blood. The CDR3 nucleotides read TGTGCCAGCTCATCCCGGGACAGGGGCATGAACACTGAAGCTTTCTTT. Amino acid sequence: CASSSRDRGMNTEAFF.